These T cell receptor beta chains were read from a single sample in a study of T cell responses to AZD1222 COVID-19 vaccine. Profiled with immunoSEQ multiplex PCR; TCRdb holds only in-frame clones, not every one. The sample lists approximately 45,000 clones, about 91% occurring once. This material consisted of peripheral blood, taken 28 days after the second AZD1222 dose. These receptors originate from an adult who received the AZD1222 COVID-19 vaccine. CDR3s include the opening cysteine and the closing phenylalanine or tryptophan. D genes are given only for firm matches. Some rows have no size entry. The others give once, few or many, or a class for an expanded clone.

NA	NA	TRBV6-6	TRBJ1-1	CASSPGGGTTLNTEAFF	TGTGCCAGCAGTCCCGGGGGGGGCACTACTCTGAACACTGAAGCTTTCTTT
TRBD2	NA	TRBV27	TRBJ2-3	CASRQRAGSGGTDTQYF	TGTGCCAGCCGCCAAAGGGCGGGTAGCGGGGGGACAGATACGCAGTATTTT
NA	NA	TRBV2	TRBJ2-1	CASGLGGHEQFF	TGTGCGAGTGGGTTGGGGGGCCATGAGCAGTTCTTC
TRBD1	few	TRBV6-5	TRBJ1-3	CASSYSQGAGNTIYF	TGTGCCAGCAGTTACTCCCAGGGGGCTGGAAACACCATATATTTT
NA	NA	TRBV30	TRBJ1-6	CAWMLRGRSYNSPLHF	TGTGCCTGGATGCTTCGGGGGAGATCCTATAATTCACCCCTCCACTTT
TRBD1	NA	TRBV7-3	TRBJ2-3	CASSSQGSGTDTQYF	TGTGCCAGCAGCTCACAGGGGTCCGGCACAGATACGCAGTATTTT
TRBD2	NA	TRBV6-5	TRBJ2-1	CASSSWTSGSTEQFF	TGTGCCAGCAGCTCCTGGACTAGCGGGAGTACTGAGCAGTTCTTC
NA	NA	TRBV27	TRBJ2-7	CASSIGPTYEQYF	TGTGCCAGCAGTATCGGGCCAACCTACGAGCAGTACTTC
NA	NA	TRBV28	TRBJ2-7	CASSLPNRRSYEQYF	TGTGCCAGCAGTTTACCCAACAGGCGTTCCTACGAGCAGTACTTC
TRBD1	NA	TRBV5-1	TRBJ2-7	CASSIDRAPYEQYF	TGCGCCAGCAGCATAGACAGGGCACCCTACGAGCAGTACTTC
TRBD1	NA	TRBV9	TRBJ1-1	CASSPHRGLTEAFF	TGTGCCAGCAGCCCTCACAGGGGGCTGACTGAAGCTTTCTTT
NA	NA	TRBV19	TRBJ1-5	CASSTGIEQPQHF	TGTGCCAGTAGTACGGGGATAGAGCAGCCCCAGCATTTT
TRBD1	NA	TRBV19	TRBJ2-7	CASSPGQGFPYEQYF	TGTGCCAGTAGCCCAGGACAGGGGTTCCCCTACGAGCAGTACTTC
NA	NA	TRBV9	TRBJ2-5	CASSFGETQYF	TGTGCCAGCAGCTTCGGGGAGACCCAGTACTTC
TRBD1	NA	TRBV5-1	TRBJ2-3	CASSLGDRATDTQYF	TGCGCCAGCAGCTTAGGGGACAGGGCTACAGATACGCAGTATTTT